This TCR beta chain is from a study of blood T cell repertoires in COVID-19 (dated by TCRdb to 2020 to 2022). At the level of the whole study: Collaborator samples came from the United States, Italy and Spain and covered acute and convalescent phases of COVID-19. Sample metadata almost always included a de-identified subject ID, COVID-19 status, age in years and sex. The repertoires were released in a freely available public database meant as a resource for research on the immune response to SARS-CoV-2. The prospective study material was composed of cDNA or gDNA derived from T cells, B-cell-depleted T cells, or PBMCs. Deeply sampled blood TCRbeta repertoires from subjects exposed to, actively infected with, or recovered from COVID-19 were included in the dataset. The samples were drawn from two sources: the first 160 participants of the ongoing ImmuneRACE study, and 1,000 to 1,500 subjects contributed by 6 global collaborators. HLA class I and class II types, where available, came from metadata supplied by the sample provider rather than from assay-based typing. Overall results and qualifications from the work: How much clinical and demographic metadata was included differed by source and by participant, and the metadata was provided uncurated.

Reading from cysteine to phenylalanine, the CDR3 counts 17 amino acids. The CDR3 DNA has 51 bases and is translated from base 1. The germline V gene (reference sequence) specifies SEHNR as CDR1 and FQNEAQ as CDR2. V trim: 5 bases; J trim: 0 bases; unmatched bases: 8. The immunoSEQ Assay, a bias-controlled multiplex PCR, was used to amplify TCRbeta CDR3 regions from genomic DNA. The authors' pipeline ran thus. Nucleated cell counts per sample were estimated from amplification of reference gene primers within the assay. To quantify the absolute abundance of each unique TCRbeta CDR3 rearrangement, sequence reads were collapsed and filtered. Productive Simpson clonality was computed per sample as the square root of Simpson's diversity index over productive rearrangements. The table was pulled from immuneACCESS by TCRdb, which kept in-frame rearrangements only. Such tables lose some clones; where checked, under half of the loss comes from unresolved V genes, and the rest has no known cause. That table is the source of V, J and clone size, and D and trimming were worked out from the DNA. This sample gives fewer than 35,000 clones in total; almost 85% of them show up just once. The ten largest clones represent 6.6% of the sample.

In the case of this clone: It lacks a known antigen. The record has no base qualities; no much larger clone is one base away.

Collaborating institutions collected whole blood in K2EDTA tubes following their own protocols. For TCRbeta analysis, collaborators shipped samples in one of three forms: frozen whole blood, isolated PBMCs, or DNA extracted from either of those sample types. This clonotype was sampled from a man aged 55-75 years with active COVID-19. The specimen was peripheral blood. Here the chain combines TRBV7-9 and TRBJ2-2, with 8 junctional bases fitting TRBD2. CDR3 region: CASSRITSGTNTGELFF. The DNA sequence reads TGTGCCAGCAGCCGTATAACTAGCGGTACGAACACCGGGGAGCTGTTTTTT.